These T cell receptor beta chains were read from a single sample in a study of breast tumors, draining lymph nodes, adjacent tissues. MiXCR, applied by TCRdb to the multiplex PCR reads, yields one record per CDR3 protein. The table lists about 24,000 distinct CDR3 sequences, 68% of them singletons. Sequenced sample: tumor-adjacent breast tissue. The receptors originated from a female donor with breast cancer. Some clones in this sample may be carry-over from other donors' samples. Each CDR3 is given with its conserved first and last residue.

j_gene: TRBJ1-4; v_gene: TRBV2; CDR3aa: CASSLSRDLRRGLFF
j_gene: TRBJ2-1; v_gene: TRBV6-5; CDR3aa: CASSYDFYNEQFF
j_gene: TRBJ2-7; v_gene: TRBV30; CDR3aa: CAWSIGGVNEQYF
j_gene: TRBJ1-6; v_gene: TRBV30; CDR3aa: CAWRLQGINSPLHF
j_gene: TRBJ1-2; v_gene: TRBV6-1; CDR3aa: CASSEAPGQGIGYTF
j_gene: TRBJ1-2; v_gene: TRBV2; CDR3aa: CASPSRTDYGYTF
j_gene: TRBJ1-5; v_gene: TRBV20-1; CDR3aa: CSARTIAGDQPQHF
j_gene: TRBJ2-3; v_gene: TRBV7-3; CDR3aa: CASSLGPGLADTDTQYF
j_gene: TRBJ2-5; v_gene: TRBV28; CDR3aa: CASSLGEREIVETQYF
j_gene: TRBJ2-7; v_gene: TRBV10-2; CDR3aa: CASSASNLPYEQYF
j_gene: TRBJ2-1; v_gene: TRBV7-8; CDR3aa: CASAHRGRGWDGEQFF
j_gene: TRBJ1-4; v_gene: TRBV7-9; CDR3aa: CASSLSGTEVNEKLFF
j_gene: TRBJ2-3; v_gene: TRBV5-4; CDR3aa: CASSGGVETDTQYF
j_gene: TRBJ1-2; v_gene: TRBV6-4; CDR3aa: CASQQNPLSGGYTF